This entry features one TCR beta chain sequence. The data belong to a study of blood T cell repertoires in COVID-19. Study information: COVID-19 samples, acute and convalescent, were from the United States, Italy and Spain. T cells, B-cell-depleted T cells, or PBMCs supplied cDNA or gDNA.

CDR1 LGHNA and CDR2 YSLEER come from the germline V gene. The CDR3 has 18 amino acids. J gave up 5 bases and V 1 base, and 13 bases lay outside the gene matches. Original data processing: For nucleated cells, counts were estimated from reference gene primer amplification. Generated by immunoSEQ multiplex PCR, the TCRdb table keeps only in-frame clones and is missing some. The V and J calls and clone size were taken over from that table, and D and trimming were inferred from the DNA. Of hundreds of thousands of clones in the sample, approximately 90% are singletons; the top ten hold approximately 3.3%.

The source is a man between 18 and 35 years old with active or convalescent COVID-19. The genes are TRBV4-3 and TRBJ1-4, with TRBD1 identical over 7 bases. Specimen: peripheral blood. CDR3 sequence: CASSQGRARDRWNEKLFF. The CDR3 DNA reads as TGCGCCAGCAGCCAAGGACGCGCTAGGGACAGATGGAATGAAAAACTGTTTTTT.